This T cell receptor (beta chain) stems from a study of neurological immune-mediated disorders. Synthesis of cDNA was performed by 5'RACE using 10-nucleotide random UMIs. TCRdb reanalysed the 5' RACE reads using MiXCR and keeps one entry per CDR3 protein. The sample lists roughly 56,000 distinct CDR3 sequences, about an eighth occurring once. The CDR3 has 15 amino acids. Looked up from germline, CDR1 is SGDLS and CDR2 is YYNGEE. Trimming took 2 bases from V and 5 from J; bases not matched to a gene: 6. Ten or more counts support this clonotype. V and J are TRBV9 and TRBJ2-1; 8 bases match TRBD1. Sequencing was carried out using PBMCs. The clonotype originates from a man between 60 and 75 years old in good health. The CDR3 bases are TGTGCCAGCAGCGTCCAGGGGGCTCGAGACAATGAGCAGTTCTTC. As protein: CASSVQGARDNEQFF.